Listed below are T cell receptor beta chains from one sample, sequenced in a study of T cell clones after liver transplantation. Only in-frame clones appear in the TCRdb table, and some are missing; sequencing was by immunoSEQ multiplex PCR. This sample has about 75,000 clones; around four fifths occur once, and the top ten carry less than 2.5%. The sequences come from CD4+ T cells from blood, collected 48 months after liver transplant. These receptors all come from a human patient who received a liver transplant. Some T cells may originate from the graft donor. Both conserved end residues are part of each CDR3. Fields, in order: clone size, J gene, D gene, V gene, CDR3 protein, CDR3 DNA. A D gene is named only where the DNA matches it firmly. Part of the rows lack a size; the others show once, few, many or a class for expanded clones.

size: medium-sized; J: TRBJ1-1; D: TRBD1; V: TRBV7-2; CDR3: CASSLADRGFAEAFF; DNA: TGTGCCAGCAGCTTAGCGGACAGGGGGTTCGCTGAAGCTTTCTTT
size: .; J: TRBJ2-5; D: .; V: TRBV7-2; CDR3: CASSLVGGVETQYF; DNA: TGTGCCAGCAGCTTAGTAGGAGGGGTCGAGACCCAGTACTTC
size: .; J: TRBJ2-6; D: .; V: TRBV7-2; CDR3: CASSSSLPGANVLTF; DNA: TGTGCCAGCAGCTCGTCCCTACCTGGGGCCAACGTCCTGACTTTC
size: .; J: TRBJ1-1; D: .; V: TRBV20-1; CDR3: CSAGPHTEAFF; DNA: TGCAGTGCCGGCCCTCACACTGAAGCTTTCTTT
size: once; J: TRBJ1-2; D: .; V: TRBV28; CDR3: CASSFRGGYGYTF; DNA: TGTGCCAGCAGTTTCAGGGGTGGGTATGGCTACACCTTC
size: once; J: TRBJ2-3; D: .; V: TRBV5-3; CDR3: CARSDQVDTDTQYF; DNA: TGTGCCAGAAGCGACCAAGTGGATACAGATACGCAGTATTTT
size: .; J: TRBJ2-7; D: .; V: TRBV18; CDR3: CASSFGRDHEQYF; DNA: TGTGCCAGCTCTTTCGGCCGGGACCACGAGCAGTACTTC
size: .; J: TRBJ2-7; D: .; V: TRBV11-3; CDR3: CASSSGSSYEQYF; DNA: TGTGCCAGCAGCTCAGGGAGCTCCTACGAGCAGTACTTC
size: .; J: TRBJ1-1; D: .; V: TRBV6-1; CDR3: CASSWGRGAFF; DNA: TGTGCCAGCAGCTGGGGAAGGGGAGCTTTCTTT
size: .; J: TRBJ1-2; D: .; V: TRBV7-2; CDR3: CASSPLGDYGYTF; DNA: TGTGCCAGCAGCCCCCTAGGAGATTATGGCTACACCTTC
size: .; J: TRBJ2-1; D: .; V: TRBV6-4; CDR3: CASKEGASGNEQFF; DNA: TGTGCCAGCAAAGAGGGAGCTAGTGGCAATGAGCAGTTCTTC
size: .; J: TRBJ1-5; D: .; V: TRBV4-3; CDR3: CASSLKTSGPQHF; DNA: TGCGCCAGCAGCCTTAAAACCTCAGGGCCCCAGCATTTT
size: .; J: TRBJ2-1; D: .; V: TRBV7-9; CDR3: CASSLGWQTYNEQFF; DNA: TGTGCCAGCAGCTTAGGTTGGCAAACCTACAATGAGCAGTTCTTC
size: .; J: TRBJ2-3; D: .; V: TRBV28; CDR3: CASSSSKRSTDTQYF; DNA: TGTGCCAGCAGTTCCTCCAAGCGGAGCACAGATACGCAGTATTTT
size: .; J: TRBJ2-4; D: .; V: TRBV10-3; CDR3: CATEQKNIQYF; DNA: TGTGCCACCGAACAGAAAAACATTCAGTACTTC
size: few; J: TRBJ1-5; D: TRBD1; V: TRBV6-5; CDR3: CAGNMGQGSQPQHF; DNA: TGTGCCGGCAATATGGGACAGGGGAGTCAGCCCCAGCATTTT
size: .; J: TRBJ2-7; D: .; V: TRBV5-1; CDR3: CASSLVPRVDEQYF; DNA: TGCGCCAGCAGCTTGGTCCCCAGGGTAGACGAGCAGTACTTC
size: .; J: TRBJ1-2; D: .; V: TRBV28; CDR3: CASSLEGSGYTF; DNA: TGTGCCAGCAGTTTAGAGGGGTCCGGCTACACCTTC
size: .; J: TRBJ1-2; D: .; V: TRBV5-1; CDR3: CASSLGEVYGYTF; DNA: TGCGCCAGCAGCTTAGGGGAGGTCTATGGCTACACCTTC
size: .; J: TRBJ1-3; D: .; V: TRBV7-6; CDR3: CASSRSSGSGNTIYF; DNA: TGTGCCAGCAGCCGATCCTCAGGGTCTGGAAACACCATATATTTT
size: .; J: TRBJ1-2; D: .; V: TRBV28; CDR3: CASASGAANYGYTF; DNA: TGTGCCAGCGCCTCGGGGGCAGCTAACTATGGCTACACCTTC
size: once; J: TRBJ1-5; D: .; V: TRBV12-5; CDR3: CASGLDPRGSVNQPQHF; DNA: TGTGCTAGTGGTTTGGACCCCAGGGGCAGTGTGAATCAGCCCCAGCATTTT
size: .; J: TRBJ1-4; D: TRBD1; V: TRBV2; CDR3: CASKAGGQGFQKLFF; DNA: TGTGCCAGCAAAGCGGGGGGACAGGGCTTTCAAAAACTGTTTTTT
size: once; J: TRBJ2-7; D: TRBD2; V: TRBV14; CDR3: CASSQDWLAGGSSYEQYF; DNA: TGTGCCAGCAGCCAAGACTGGCTAGCGGGGGGTTCGTCCTACGAGCAGTACTTC
size: .; J: TRBJ2-1; D: TRBD2; V: TRBV5-1; CDR3: CASSLGAGEPYNEQFF; DNA: TGCGCCAGCAGCTTGGGCGCGGGAGAGCCCTACAATGAGCAGTTCTTC
size: .; J: TRBJ2-7; D: .; V: TRBV27; CDR3: CASRKGSTYEQYF; DNA: TGTGCCAGCAGGAAGGGCAGTACCTACGAGCAGTACTTC
size: once; J: TRBJ1-5; D: .; V: TRBV6-1; CDR3: CASTDSNQPQHF; DNA: TGTGCCAGTACCGATAGCAATCAGCCCCAGCATTTT
size: .; J: TRBJ2-7; D: .; V: TRBV5-1; CDR3: CASSLVPGTGEQYF; DNA: TGCGCCAGCAGCTTGGTCCCGGGGACGGGAGAGCAGTACTTC
size: .; J: TRBJ2-1; D: TRBD1; V: TRBV19; CDR3: CASSRRGGNSYNEQFF; DNA: TGTGCCAGTAGCCGACGAGGGGGCAACTCCTACAATGAGCAGTTCTTC
size: .; J: TRBJ2-2; D: .; V: TRBV5-6; CDR3: CASSLLASGELFF; DNA: TGTGCCAGCAGCTTGTTGGCCAGCGGGGAGCTGTTTTTT
size: .; J: TRBJ1-1; D: .; V: TRBV18; CDR3: CASSPNQDLNTEAFF; DNA: TGTGCCAGCTCACCAAATCAGGACCTGAACACTGAAGCTTTCTTT
size: .; J: TRBJ2-1; D: .; V: TRBV6-6; CDR3: CASSRTGSGDNEQFF; DNA: TGTGCCAGCAGTAGGACAGGGAGCGGGGACAATGAGCAGTTCTTC
size: few; J: TRBJ1-1; D: .; V: TRBV10-3; CDR3: CATLIGAGRNTEAFF; DNA: TGTGCCACCTTGATTGGTGCAGGGCGAAACACTGAAGCTTTCTTT
size: .; J: TRBJ2-1; D: .; V: TRBV28; CDR3: CASTPAGRYNEQFF; DNA: TGTGCCAGCACCCCGGCGGGGCGCTACAATGAGCAGTTCTTC
size: .; J: TRBJ2-5; D: .; V: TRBV6-1; CDR3: CASRVQGKETQYF; DNA: TGTGCCAGCAGAGTCCAAGGTAAAGAGACCCAGTACTTC